This T cell receptor beta chain was retrieved from a study of OX40 agonist ivuxolimab in advanced cancers. Patients with a history of autoimmune disease or on systemic immunosuppression were excluded. The CDR3 length is 16 residues. Data came from immunoSEQ multiplex PCR; TCRdb stores just in-frame clones and leaves some out. The sample has 55,000 to 90,000 clones; about nine tenths are singletons. This chain uses TRBV21-1 with TRBJ2-7; the DNA was not used to check the table's D call, TRBD1. TRBV21-1 is marked as a pseudogene. The source material was CD4+ or CD8+ T cells sorted from blood, sampled in a trial of the OX40 agonist ivuxolimab. The sequence was collected from an adult with an advanced solid tumor such as melanoma, head and neck, liver or kidney cancer. DNA for the CDR3: TGTGCCAGCAGCAAATTCAAGAGACAGGGCGACTACGAGCAGTACTTC. This encodes CASSKFKRQGDYEQYF.